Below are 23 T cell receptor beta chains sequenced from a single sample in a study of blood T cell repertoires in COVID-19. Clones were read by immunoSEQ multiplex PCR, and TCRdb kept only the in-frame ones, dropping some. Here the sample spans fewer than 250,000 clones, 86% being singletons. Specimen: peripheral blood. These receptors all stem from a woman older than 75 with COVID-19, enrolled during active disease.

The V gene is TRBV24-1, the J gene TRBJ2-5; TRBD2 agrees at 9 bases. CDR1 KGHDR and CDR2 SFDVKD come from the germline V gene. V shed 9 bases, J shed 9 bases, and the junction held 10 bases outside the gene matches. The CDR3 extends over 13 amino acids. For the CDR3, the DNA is TGTGCCACCGGAGCGGGGGGAAATAGGGCCCAGTACTTC. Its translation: CATGAGGNRAQYF.

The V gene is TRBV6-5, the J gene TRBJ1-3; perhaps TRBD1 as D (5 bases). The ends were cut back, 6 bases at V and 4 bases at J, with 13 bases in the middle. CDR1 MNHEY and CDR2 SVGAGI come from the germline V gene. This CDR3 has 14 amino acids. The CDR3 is CASSSDTKGNTIYF. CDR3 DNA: TGTGCCAGCAGCTCGGACACCAAAGGAAACACCATATATTTT.

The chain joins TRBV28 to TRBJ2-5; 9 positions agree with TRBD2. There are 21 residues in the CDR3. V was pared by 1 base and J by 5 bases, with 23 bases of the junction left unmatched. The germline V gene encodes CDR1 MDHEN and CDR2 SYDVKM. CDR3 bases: TGTGCCAGCAGTTTATACGGGGAAGTTGCCCCTAGCGGGGTCCGGGGGGAGACCCAGTACTTC. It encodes CASSLYGEVAPSGVRGETQYF.

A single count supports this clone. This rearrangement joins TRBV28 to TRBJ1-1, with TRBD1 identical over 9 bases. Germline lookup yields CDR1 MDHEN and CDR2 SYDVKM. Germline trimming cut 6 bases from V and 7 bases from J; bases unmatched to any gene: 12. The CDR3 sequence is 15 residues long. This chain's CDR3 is CASRTGTGRTGEAFF. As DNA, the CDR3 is TGTGCCAGCAGAACCGGGACAGGGAGGACGGGTGAAGCTTTCTTT.

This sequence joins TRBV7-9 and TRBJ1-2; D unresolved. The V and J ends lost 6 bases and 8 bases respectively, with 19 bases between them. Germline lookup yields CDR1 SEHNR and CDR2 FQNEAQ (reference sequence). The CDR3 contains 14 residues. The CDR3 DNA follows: TGTGCCAGCAGTCCCGCCGGGTCTCCTTTAGGCTACACCTTC. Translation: CASSPAGSPLGYTF.

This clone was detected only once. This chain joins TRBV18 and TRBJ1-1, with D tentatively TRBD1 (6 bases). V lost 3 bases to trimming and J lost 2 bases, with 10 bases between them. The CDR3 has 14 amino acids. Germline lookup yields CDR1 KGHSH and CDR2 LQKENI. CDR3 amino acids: CASSPQGRNTEAFF. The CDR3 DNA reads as TGTGCCAGCTCACCCCAGGGGAGAAACACTGAAGCTTTCTTT.

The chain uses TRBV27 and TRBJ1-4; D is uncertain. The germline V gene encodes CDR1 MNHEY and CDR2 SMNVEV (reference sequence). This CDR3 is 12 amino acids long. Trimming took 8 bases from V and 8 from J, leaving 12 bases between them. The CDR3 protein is CASAERREKLFF. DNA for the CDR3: TGTGCCAGCGCGGAACGGAGGGAAAAACTGTTTTTT.

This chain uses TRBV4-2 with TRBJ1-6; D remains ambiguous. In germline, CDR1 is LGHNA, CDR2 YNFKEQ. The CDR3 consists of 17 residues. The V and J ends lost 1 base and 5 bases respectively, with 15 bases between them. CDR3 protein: CASSQVQSLQNNSPLHF. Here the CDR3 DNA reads TGTGCCAGCAGCCAAGTTCAGTCCCTCCAGAATAATTCACCCCTCCACTTT.

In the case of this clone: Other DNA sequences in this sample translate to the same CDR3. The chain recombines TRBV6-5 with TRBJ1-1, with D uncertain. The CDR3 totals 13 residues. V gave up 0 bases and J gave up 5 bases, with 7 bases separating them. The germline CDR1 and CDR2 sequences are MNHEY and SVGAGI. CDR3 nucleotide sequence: TGTGCCAGCAGTTACTCCCGAGGGACTGAAGCTTTCTTT. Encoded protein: CASSYSRGTEAFF.

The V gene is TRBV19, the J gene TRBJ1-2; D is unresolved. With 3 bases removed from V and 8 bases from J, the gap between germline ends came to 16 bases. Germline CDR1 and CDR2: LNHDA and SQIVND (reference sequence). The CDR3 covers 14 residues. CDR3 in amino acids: CASSMARLAKGYTF. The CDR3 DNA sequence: TGTGCCAGTAGTATGGCCCGCCTTGCCAAGGGCTACACCTTC.

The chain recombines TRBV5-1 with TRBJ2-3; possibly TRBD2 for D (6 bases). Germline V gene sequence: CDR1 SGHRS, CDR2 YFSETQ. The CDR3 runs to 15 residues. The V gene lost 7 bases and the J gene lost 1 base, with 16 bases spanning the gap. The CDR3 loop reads CASSRAGPGTDTQYF. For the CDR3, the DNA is TGCGCCAGCTCTCGTGCGGGGCCCGGCACAGATACGCAGTATTTT.

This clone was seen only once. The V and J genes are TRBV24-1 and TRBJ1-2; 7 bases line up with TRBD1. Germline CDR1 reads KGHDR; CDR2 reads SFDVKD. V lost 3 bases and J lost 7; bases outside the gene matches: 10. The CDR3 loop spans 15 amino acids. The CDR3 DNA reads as TGTGCCACCAGTGATCCGGTCTTTGAGGGGGCTGGCTACACCTTC. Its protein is CATSDPVFEGAGYTF.

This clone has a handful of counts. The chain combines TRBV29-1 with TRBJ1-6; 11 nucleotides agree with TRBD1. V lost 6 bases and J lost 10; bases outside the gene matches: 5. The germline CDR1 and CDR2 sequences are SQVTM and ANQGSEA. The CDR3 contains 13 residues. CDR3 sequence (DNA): TGCAGCGTCCGGGACAGGGGGGTCTCACCCCTCCACTTT. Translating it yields CSVRDRGVSPLHF.

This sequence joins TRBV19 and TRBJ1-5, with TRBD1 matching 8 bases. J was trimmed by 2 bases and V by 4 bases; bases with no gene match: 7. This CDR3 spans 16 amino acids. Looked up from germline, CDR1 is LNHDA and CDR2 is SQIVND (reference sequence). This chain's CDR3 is CASSTSGTGGNQPQHF. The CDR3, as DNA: TGTGCCAGTAGTACATCCGGGACAGGCGGCAATCAGCCCCAGCATTTT. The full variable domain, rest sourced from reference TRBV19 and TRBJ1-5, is DGGITQSPKYLFRKEGQNVTLSCEQNLNHDAMYWYRQDPGQGLRLIYYSQIVNDFQKGDIAEGYSVSREKKESFPLTVTSAQKNPTAFYLCASSTSGTGGNQPQHFGDGTRLSIL.

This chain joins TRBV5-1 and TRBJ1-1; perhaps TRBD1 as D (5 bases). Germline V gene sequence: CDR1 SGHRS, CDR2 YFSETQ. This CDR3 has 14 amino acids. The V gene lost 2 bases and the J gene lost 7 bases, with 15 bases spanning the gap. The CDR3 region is CASSFLQGYDEAFF. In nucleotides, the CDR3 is TGCGCCAGCAGCTTTCTTCAGGGTTACGATGAAGCTTTCTTT.

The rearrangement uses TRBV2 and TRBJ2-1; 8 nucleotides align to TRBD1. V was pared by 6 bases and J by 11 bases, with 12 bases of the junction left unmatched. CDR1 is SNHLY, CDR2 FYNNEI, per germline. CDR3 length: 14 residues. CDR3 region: CASSERTGKKQQFF. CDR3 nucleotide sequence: TGTGCCAGCAGCGAACGGACAGGGAAAAAGCAGCAGTTCTTC.

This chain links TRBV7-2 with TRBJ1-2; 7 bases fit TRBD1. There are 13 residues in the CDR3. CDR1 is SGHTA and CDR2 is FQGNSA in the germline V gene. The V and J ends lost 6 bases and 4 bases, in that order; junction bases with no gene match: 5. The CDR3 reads CASRSGTAYGYTF. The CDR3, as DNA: TGTGCCAGCAGGTCCGGGACAGCCTATGGCTACACCTTC.

For the CDR3, the DNA is TGTGCCAGCATCCGGGGCGGGCGGGAGAATCAGCCCCAGCATTTT. This codes for CASIRGGRENQPQHF. This chain links TRBV28 with TRBJ1-5; possible D gene TRBD1, 5 bases. CDR3 length: 15 residues. CDR1 is MDHEN, CDR2 SYDVKM, per germline. Trimming took off 7 bases at V and 4 bases at J, with 17 bases between the two ends.

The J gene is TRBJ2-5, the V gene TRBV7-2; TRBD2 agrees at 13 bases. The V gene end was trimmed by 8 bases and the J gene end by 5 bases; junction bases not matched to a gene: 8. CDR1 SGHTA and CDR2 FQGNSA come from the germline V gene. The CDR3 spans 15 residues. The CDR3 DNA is TGTGCCAGCCTCCGGACTAGCGGGGGATGGGAGACCCAGTACTTC. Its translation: CASLRTSGGWETQYF. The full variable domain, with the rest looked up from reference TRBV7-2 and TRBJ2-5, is GAGVSQSPSNKVTEKGKDVELRCDPISGHTALYWYRQSLGQGLEFLIYFQGNSAPDKSGLPSDRFSAERTGGSVSTLTIQRTQQEDSAVYLCASLRTSGGWETQYFGPGTRLLVL.

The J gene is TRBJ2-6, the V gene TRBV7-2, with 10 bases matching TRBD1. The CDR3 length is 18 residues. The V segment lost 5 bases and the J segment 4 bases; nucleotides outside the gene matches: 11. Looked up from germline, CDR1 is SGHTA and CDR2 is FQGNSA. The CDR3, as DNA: TGTGCCAGCAGCGCCCCCGGGACAGGGGCCTCGGGGGCCAACGTCCTGACTTTC. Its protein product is CASSAPGTGASGANVLTF. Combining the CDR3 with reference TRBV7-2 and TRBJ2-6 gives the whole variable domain GAGVSQSPSNKVTEKGKDVELRCDPISGHTALYWYRQSLGQGLEFLIYFQGNSAPDKSGLPSDRFSAERTGGSVSTLTIQRTQQEDSAVYLCASSAPGTGASGANVLTFGAGSRLTVL.

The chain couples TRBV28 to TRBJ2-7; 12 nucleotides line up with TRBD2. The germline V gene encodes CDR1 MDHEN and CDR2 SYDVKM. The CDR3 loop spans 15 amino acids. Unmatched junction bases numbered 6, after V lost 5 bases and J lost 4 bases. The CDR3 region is CASSQPTSGGYEQYV. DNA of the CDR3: TGTGCCAGCAGTCAACCGACTAGCGGGGGTTACGAGCAGTACGTC.

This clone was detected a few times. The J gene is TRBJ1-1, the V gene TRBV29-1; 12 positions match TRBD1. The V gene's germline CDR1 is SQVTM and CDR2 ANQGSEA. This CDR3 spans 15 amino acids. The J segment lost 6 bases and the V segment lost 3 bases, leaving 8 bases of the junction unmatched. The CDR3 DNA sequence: TGCAGCGTTGATTGGGACAGGGGGCGCGCCCCTGAAGCTTTCTTT. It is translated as CSVDWDRGRAPEAFF.

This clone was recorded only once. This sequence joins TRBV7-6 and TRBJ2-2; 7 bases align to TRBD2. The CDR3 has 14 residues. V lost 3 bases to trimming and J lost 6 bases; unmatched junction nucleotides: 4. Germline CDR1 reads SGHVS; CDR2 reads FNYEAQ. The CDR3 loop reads CASSFEGRAGELFF. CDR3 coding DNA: TGTGCCAGCAGCTTCGAGGGGAGGGCCGGGGAGCTGTTTTTT.